A selection of T cell receptor beta chains follows, all from one sample in a study of cytomegalovirus exposure and HLA in healthy donors. The table came from immunoSEQ multiplex PCR; TCRdb's copy has only in-frame clones and leaves some out. The ten most abundant clones cover about 2.3% of a sample with around 140,000 clones. Sequencing was performed on PBMCs. Every receptor here comes from a young woman in good health and CMV-seronegative. Each CDR3 is given with its conserved first and last residue. Each record gives: V gene, J gene, CDR3 protein.

TRBV19	TRBJ2-1	CASSISTGTGKYNEQFF
TRBV7-9	TRBJ1-1	CASSLEADTEAFF
TRBV18	TRBJ1-1	CASSPGQVGAEAFF
TRBV6-6	TRBJ1-4	CASSYGPTTNEKLFF
TRBV7-7	TRBJ2-5	CASSLARTGGIGQETQYF
TRBV27	TRBJ1-5	CASSSLTGLSNQPQHF
TRBV15	TRBJ1-1	CATGGQMNTEAFF
TRBV19	TRBJ1-5	CATQTGQVNQPQHF
TRBV5-1	TRBJ2-3	CASSAGQFTDTQYF
TRBV5-4	TRBJ2-3	CASSPQRDTQYF
TRBV19	TRBJ2-2	CASSRIAGGVDGELFF
TRBV9	TRBJ2-1	CASTRSLAGGNEQFF
TRBV5-1	TRBJ2-3	CASSLYFRSTDTQYF
TRBV2	TRBJ1-1	CASTFRGTTEAFF
TRBV5-4	TRBJ1-1	CASSRPGGTEAFF
TRBV7-2	TRBJ2-5	CASSLVHIDSQETQYF
TRBV19	TRBJ2-6	CASSIAHLSGANVLTF
TRBV15	TRBJ1-2	CATSRPITGAGYGYTF
TRBV5-1	TRBJ2-5	CASSSQGPETQYF
TRBV4-2	TRBJ1-3	CASSQAGGNRVGNTIYF
TRBV29-1	TRBJ2-1	CSVLLYNEQFF
TRBV6-1	TRBJ2-3	CASSDRGNSDTQYF
TRBV6-5	TRBJ2-5	CASSYSSQGKQYF
TRBV7-9	TRBJ1-4	CASGSSTLTGFVDGKLFF
TRBV5-1	TRBJ1-1	CASKMTGGINTEAFF
TRBV7-3	TRBJ2-2	CASSPWLTGELFF
TRBV6-1	TRBJ1-3	CASSVRDRTSGNTIYF
TRBV7-9	TRBJ2-3	CASSLGLNPRKGDTQYF
TRBV7-2	TRBJ2-3	CASSPQTRSTDTQYF
TRBV13	TRBJ1-5	CASSFGTGNEPQHF
TRBV19	TRBJ2-7	CNRGGLGPYEQYF
TRBV4-1	TRBJ2-7	CASSQASGAYEQYF
TRBV10-3	TRBJ2-5	CAISDNQETQYF
TRBV29-1	TRBJ2-2	CSVEHGTGELFF
TRBV6-4	TRBJ2-3	CASSGNSGETQYF
TRBV7-2	TRBJ2-2	CASSLGPPGQGTGELFF
TRBV6-6	TRBJ1-3	CASPQTETGAGNTIYF
TRBV4-2	TRBJ2-4	CASSQAGAKNIQYF
TRBV18	TRBJ1-6	CASSQLDGTANSPLHF
TRBV9	TRBJ2-7	CASSPVGTSGTYEQYF
TRBV6-5	TRBJ2-1	CASSYSGTGDYNEQFF
TRBV19	TRBJ1-5	CASTTTGNQPQHF
TRBV9	TRBJ2-7	CASSPAFTGGLAGDEQYF
TRBV5-4	TRBJ2-3	CASSLRGDTQYF
TRBV5-4	TRBJ2-1	CASSFGGSSYNEQFF
TRBV6-5	TRBJ1-5	CASSRQGNQPQHF